One sample yielded the 19 T cell receptor beta chains listed below, sequenced in a study of PD-1 blockade in classical Hodgkin lymphoma. Sequencing was performed with immunoSEQ multiplex PCR; in TCRdb, only in-frame clones are kept and a portion is missing. Altogether about 50,000 clones are present, nearly 90% being singletons, with the ten largest covering 14%. As to time point: cycle 4 day 1 (C4D1), after less than 7 weeks of nivolumab. All trial patients relapsed after autologous stem cell transplantation. This material consisted of peripheral blood mononuclear cells (PBMCs), taken before the fourth cycle of nivolumab. Source of these receptors: a human donor with classical Hodgkin lymphoma.

This rearrangement joins TRBV9 to TRBJ1-3; D may be TRBD1 (6 bases). Looked up from germline, CDR1 is SGDLS and CDR2 is YYNGEE. Deletions cut 4 bases from V and 0 bases from J, with 11 bases between. The CDR3 runs to 15 residues. The DNA for the CDR3 is TGTGCCAGCAGCTTTACAGGGCGCTCTGGAAACACCATATATTTT. It encodes CASSFTGRSGNTIYF.

The V call is TRBV5-4, the J call TRBJ2-1, with TRBD2 as a possible D gene (6 bases). This CDR3 spans 12 amino acids. From germline, CDR1 is SGHNT and CDR2 YYREEE (reference sequence). The germline V and J ends were trimmed by 1 base and 8 bases, with 7 bases remaining between them. In DNA form, the CDR3 reads TGTGCCAGCAGCTTGACTAGCTATGAGCAGTTCTTC. Protein: CASSLTSYEQFF. Together with reference TRBV5-4 and TRBJ2-1, the CDR3 gives the full variable domain: ETGVTQSPTHLIKTRGQQVTLRCSSQSGHNTVSWYQQALGQGPQFIFQYYREEENGRGNFPPRFSGLQFPNYSSELNVNALELDDSALYLCASSLTSYEQFFGPGTRLTVL.

V is TRBV29-1 and J is TRBJ2-1; TRBD1 agrees at 9 bases. This CDR3 has 13 residues. The ends lost 6 bases at V and 8 bases at J; junction bases unmatched: 8. Germline lookup yields CDR1 SQVTM and CDR2 ANQGSEA. The CDR3 sequence: CSVGEGQGYEQFF. The CDR3 bases are TGCAGCGTGGGAGAGGGACAGGGCTATGAGCAGTTCTTC.

The chain has TRBV7-3 and TRBJ2-7; TRBD1 matches 8 bases. Germline V gene lookup returns CDR1 SGHTA and CDR2 FQGTGA. The CDR3 runs to 15 residues. V lost 5 bases, J lost 2 bases, and 8 bases stayed unmatched. CDR3 bases: TGTGCCAGCAGCAAGACCGGGACAGGAACCTACGAGCAGTACTTC. Translating gives CASSKTGTGTYEQYF.

This clone was seen a single time. The rearrangement joins TRBV11-2 to TRBJ2-3; the match to TRBD2 covers 15 bases. Germline loops: CDR1 SGHAT, CDR2 FQNNGV. J gave up 6 bases and V 5 bases, and 9 bases lay outside the gene matches. The CDR3 runs to 17 residues. The CDR3 DNA follows: TGTGCCAGCAGCATACGGACTAGCGGGAGGGCCGTGGATACGCAGTATTTT. This codes for CASSIRTSGRAVDTQYF.

The rearrangement links TRBV5-1 to TRBJ2-2, with D perhaps being TRBD1 or TRBD2 (5 bases each). The V and J ends lost 4 bases and 4 bases respectively, with 17 bases between them. CDR1 SGHRS and CDR2 YFSETQ come from the germline V gene. The CDR3 totals 16 residues. CDR3 coding DNA: TGCGCCAGCAGCATCCGGGACGGATATTCCACCGGGGAGCTGTTTTTT. Translating it yields CASSIRDGYSTGELFF.

The chain links TRBV7-9 to TRBJ2-1, with TRBD1 identical over 7 bases. V lost 2 bases, J lost 0 bases, and 10 bases stayed unmatched. Germline CDR1 and CDR2: SEHNR and FQNEAQ (reference sequence). This CDR3 contains 18 residues. CDR3 residues: CASSLSTGKGSSYNEQFF. The CDR3 DNA reads as TGTGCCAGCAGCTTATCGACAGGGAAAGGTAGCTCCTACAATGAGCAGTTCTTC.

This clone has just one count. The rearrangement joins TRBV5-1 to TRBJ2-7, with 9 nucleotides matching TRBD1. After removal of 4 bases from V and 3 bases from J, the junction contained 11 bases not matched to a gene. This CDR3 region has 16 residues. CDR1 is SGHRS and CDR2 is YFSETQ in the germline V gene. DNA of the CDR3: TGCGCCAGCAGCCTTACCACTTTGACAGGGGGCTACGAGCAGTACTTC. It translates to CASSLTTLTGGYEQYF.

This chain connects TRBV19 to TRBJ1-5; D remains unclear. Germline assignment: CDR1 LNHDA and CDR2 SQIVND (reference sequence). The CDR3 extends over 13 amino acids. Trimming stripped 5 bases from V and 8 bases from J, with 13 bases between. DNA of the CDR3: TGTGCCAGTAGTCGGACCGATCGAAAGCCCCAGCATTTT. Amino acid sequence: CASSRTDRKPQHF.

This chain joins TRBV7-6 and TRBJ2-1, with a possible D match to TRBD1 (6 bases). Germline V gene lookup returns CDR1 SGHVS and CDR2 FNYEAQ. This CDR3 has 13 residues. Deletions cut 5 bases from V and 6 bases from J, with 11 bases between. In DNA, the CDR3 is TGTGCCAGCAGCACCGGGACAATCAATGAGCAGTTCTTC. This translates into CASSTGTINEQFF.

The V gene is TRBV2, the J gene TRBJ1-2; D not certain. Germline CDR1 reads SNHLY; CDR2 reads FYNNEI. This CDR3 has 13 residues. V gave up 10 bases and J gave up 2 bases, with 14 bases separating them. This CDR3 reads CATLRAWNYGYTF. The DNA for the CDR3 is TGTGCCACCTTAAGGGCGTGGAACTATGGCTACACCTTC.

As concerns this clone: An end of the junction does not agree with germline; a read error may underlie this. V gene TRBV7-3 combines with J gene TRBJ2-6; D possibly corresponds to TRBD1 (5 bases). Germline V gene lookup returns CDR1 SGHTA and CDR2 FQGTGA. This CDR3 is 12 amino acids long. DNA of the CDR3: TGTGCCAGCAGCTCTGGGGCCAACGTCCTGGCTTTC. As protein: CASSSGANVLAF. Filled out from reference TRBV7-3 and TRBJ2-6, the complete variable domain reads GAGVSQTPSNKVTEKGKYVELRCDPISGHTALYWYRQSLGQGPEFLIYFQGTGAADDSGLPNDRFFAVRPEGSVSTLKIQRTERGDSAVYLCASSSGANVLAFGAGSRLTVL.

V is TRBV7-9 and J is TRBJ2-7; D not resolved. Per the germline V gene, CDR1 is SEHNR and CDR2 is FQNEAQ (reference sequence). This CDR3 is built from 15 residues. Between the trimmed V and J ends, which lost 4 bases and 2 bases, there was a span of 15 bases. The chain's CDR3 is CASSSPVDGTYEQYF. CDR3 nucleotide sequence: TGTGCCAGCAGCTCCCCTGTTGACGGAACCTACGAGCAGTACTTC.

The chain links TRBV5-1 to TRBJ2-2; a weak D match, TRBD1 (6 bases). The CDR3 contains 15 residues. Trimming took 1 base from V and 1 from J, leaving 8 bases between them. The germline V gene has CDR1 SGHRS and CDR2 YFSETQ. The DNA of the CDR3 is TGCGCCAGCAGCTTGTCACAGGGGAACACCGGGGAGCTGTTTTTT. Its protein product is CASSLSQGNTGELFF.

This chain connects TRBV11-2 to TRBJ2-7; weak D call: TRBD2 (5 bases). Germline CDR1 SGHAT, CDR2 FQNNGV. Between the trimmed V and J ends, which lost 1 base and 4 bases, there was a span of 17 bases. The CDR3 consists of 16 residues. This CDR3 reads CASSLARGFSIYEQYF. The CDR3 bases are TGTGCCAGCAGCTTAGCTCGGGGATTCTCCATATACGAGCAGTACTTC. Together with reference TRBV11-2 and TRBJ2-7, the CDR3 gives the full variable domain: EAGVAQSPRYKIIEKRQSVAFWCNPISGHATLYWYQQILGQGPKLLIQFQNNGVVDDSQLPKDRFSAERLKGVDSTLKIQPAKLEDSAVYLCASSLARGFSIYEQYFGPGTRLTVT.

The V call is TRBV5-4, the J call TRBJ2-7; 10 bases match TRBD2. Germline V gene sequence: CDR1 SGHNT, CDR2 YYREEE (reference sequence). The V segment lost 2 bases and the J segment 5 bases; nucleotides outside the gene matches: 7. This CDR3 spans 15 amino acids. This chain's CDR3 is CASSFTSGETHEQYF. As DNA, the CDR3 is TGTGCCAGCAGCTTCACTAGCGGGGAGACGCACGAGCAGTACTTC.

In its sample, this clone is medium-sized. CDR3 DNA sequence: TGCGCCAGCAGCTCGAGGGACTCCCTCGGGGATACGCAGTATTTT. Its protein product is CASSSRDSLGDTQYF. The chain recombines TRBV5-1 with TRBJ2-3; a possible D gene is TRBD2 (6 bases). The CDR3 is made up of 15 amino acids. The V gene lost 3 bases and the J gene lost 6 bases, with 17 bases spanning the gap. CDR1 is SGHRS, CDR2 YFSETQ, per germline.

The chain uses TRBV10-1 and TRBJ2-7, with D uncertain. CDR1 is WNHNN, CDR2 SYGVQD, per germline (reference sequence). Trimming pared 0 bases from V and 3 bases from J, leaving 3 bases between. This CDR3 is built from 12 residues. CDR3 residues: CASSESFYEQYF. The CDR3, as DNA: TGCGCCAGCAGTGAGTCCTTCTACGAGCAGTACTTC.

The rearrangement links TRBV19 to TRBJ2-2, with D hard to call. The CDR3 totals 14 residues. Germline CDR1 and CDR2: LNHDA and SQIVND (reference sequence). V shed 6 bases and J shed 2 bases, with 10 bases lying between them. CDR3 bases: TGTGCCAGTAGGGATCAACCAAACACCGGGGAGCTGTTTTTT. It translates to CASRDQPNTGELFF.